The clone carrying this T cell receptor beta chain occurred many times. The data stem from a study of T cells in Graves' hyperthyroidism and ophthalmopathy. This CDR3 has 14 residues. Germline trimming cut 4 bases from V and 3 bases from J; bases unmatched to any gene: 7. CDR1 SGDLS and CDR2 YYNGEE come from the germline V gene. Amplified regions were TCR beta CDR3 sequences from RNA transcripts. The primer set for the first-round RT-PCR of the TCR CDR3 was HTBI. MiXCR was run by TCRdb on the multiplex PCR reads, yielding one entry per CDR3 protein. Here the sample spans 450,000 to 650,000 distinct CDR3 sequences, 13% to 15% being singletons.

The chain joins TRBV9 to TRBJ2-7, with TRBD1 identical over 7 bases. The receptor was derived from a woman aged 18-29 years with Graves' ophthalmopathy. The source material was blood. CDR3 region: CASSPGGTVYEQYF. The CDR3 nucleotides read TGTGCCAGCAGCCCAGGGGGAACGGTCTACGAGCAGTACTTC.